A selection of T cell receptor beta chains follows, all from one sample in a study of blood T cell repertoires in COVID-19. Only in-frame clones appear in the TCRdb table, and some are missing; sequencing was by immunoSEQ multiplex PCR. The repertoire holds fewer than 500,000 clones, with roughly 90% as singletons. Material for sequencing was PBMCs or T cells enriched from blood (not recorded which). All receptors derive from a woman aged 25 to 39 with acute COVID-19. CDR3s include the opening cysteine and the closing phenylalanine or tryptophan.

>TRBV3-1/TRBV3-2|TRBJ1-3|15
CASSARAEQGNTIYF
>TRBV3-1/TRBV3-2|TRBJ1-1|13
CASSPYRSTEAFF
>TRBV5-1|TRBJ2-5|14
CASSSTGLGETQYF
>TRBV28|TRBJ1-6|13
CASRSTGYSPLHF
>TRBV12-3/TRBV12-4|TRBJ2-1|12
CASSPTVREQFF
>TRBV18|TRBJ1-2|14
CASSQPLNYYGYTF
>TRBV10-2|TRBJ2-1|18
CASSELSRRLAGRNEQFF
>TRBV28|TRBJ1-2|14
CASSLGRNNYGYTF
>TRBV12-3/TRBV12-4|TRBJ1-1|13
CASAGEANTEAFF
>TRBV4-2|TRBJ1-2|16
CASSQGSRNRGLGYTF
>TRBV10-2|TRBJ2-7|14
CASSDSGQIYEQYF
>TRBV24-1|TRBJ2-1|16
CATSEFDSRLGNEQFF
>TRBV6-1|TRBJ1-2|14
CASSEGRGLTGYTF
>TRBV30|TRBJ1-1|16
CAWSVSGPGTGSEAFF
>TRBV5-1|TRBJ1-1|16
CASSLELGTSGTEAFF
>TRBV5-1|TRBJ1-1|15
CASSLRGGVKTEAFF
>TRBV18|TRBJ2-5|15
CASSPGQGARETQYF
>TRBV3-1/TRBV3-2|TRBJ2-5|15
CASSQRGGKQETQYF
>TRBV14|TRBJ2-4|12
CASSQGNAIQYF
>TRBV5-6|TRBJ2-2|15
CASSLNRGDTGELFF
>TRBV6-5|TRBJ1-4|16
CASSYSNLGGEEKLFF
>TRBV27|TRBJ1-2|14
CASTLTGGDYGYTF
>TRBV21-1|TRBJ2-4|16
CASSGRWGREVNIQYF
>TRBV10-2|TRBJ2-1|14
CASSERGSYNEQFF
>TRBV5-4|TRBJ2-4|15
CASSLAPGAKNIQYF
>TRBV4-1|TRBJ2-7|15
CASSQARGDSYEQYF
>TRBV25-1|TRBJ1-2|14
CASSERRTGSGYTF
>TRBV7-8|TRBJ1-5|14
CASSLGTGDQPQHF
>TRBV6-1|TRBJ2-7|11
CASSEMSLQYF
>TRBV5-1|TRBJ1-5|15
CASSPSSGGNQPQHF
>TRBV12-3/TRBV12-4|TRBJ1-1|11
CAIQGSSEAFF
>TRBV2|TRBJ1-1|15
CASYRGREANTEAFF
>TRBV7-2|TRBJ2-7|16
CASSSAGQGKEREQYF
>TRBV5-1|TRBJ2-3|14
CASSFDRVTDTQYF
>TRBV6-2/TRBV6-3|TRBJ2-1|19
CASSARRTSGGPIYNEQFF
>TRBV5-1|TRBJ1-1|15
CATRPGELKNTEAFF
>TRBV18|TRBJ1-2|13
CASSPEQGRGYTF
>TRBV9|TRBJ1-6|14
CASSEGQNNSPLHF
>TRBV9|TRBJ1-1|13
CASSVDRGTEAFF
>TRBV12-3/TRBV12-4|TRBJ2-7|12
CASSPGQGRQYF
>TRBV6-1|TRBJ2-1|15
CASSERGGSYNEQFF
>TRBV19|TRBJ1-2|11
CASSTNYGYTF